These T cell receptor beta chains were read from a single sample in a study of response to subunit inactivated influenza vaccine. TCRdb re-called the RT-PCR reads through MiXCR, storing one row per CDR3 protein. In the table there are about 830,000 distinct CDR3 sequences, around 18% of which are singletons. Specimen: PBMCs from blood, collected 5 days after vaccination. The origin of the receptors is a man aged 50 or older who received an inactivated influenza vaccine. Each CDR3 is given with its conserved first and last residue. A row's size may be missing; if present it is once, few, many or a size class.

V	size	J	length	CDR3
TRBV20-1	NA	TRBJ2-2	13	CSATFQGPGELFF
TRBV18	NA	TRBJ2-5	17	CASSPPLNSANQETQYF
TRBV5-6	NA	TRBJ2-3	16	CASSFNGVTSTDTQYF
TRBV6-2/TRBV6-3	NA	TRBJ2-7	16	CASSYGRSRSSYEQYF
TRBV28	NA	TRBJ2-7	16	CASSFKVTGPTYEQYF
TRBV15	NA	TRBJ2-5	16	CATSRDPGEVAETQYF
TRBV6-2/TRBV6-3	few	TRBJ2-1	11	CASSWHNEQFF
TRBV6-5	NA	TRBJ1-6	14	CASSYSMRSSPLHF
TRBV20-1	few	TRBJ2-3	15	CSARQLAGAADTQYF
TRBV4-2	NA	TRBJ2-2	14	CASTPTRDTGELFF
TRBV19	NA	TRBJ2-2	18	CASSIPPVAPTLAGELFF
TRBV5-1	NA	TRBJ2-5	15	CASSVSRTAQETQYF
TRBV4-2	few	TRBJ2-7	17	CASSWTSGGGSGYEQYF
TRBV6-1	few	TRBJ2-3	16	CASSQGSRGLTDTQYF
TRBV5-1	NA	TRBJ2-4	16	CASSLESGARGNIQYF
TRBV3-1	NA	TRBJ1-1	12	CASSQTDSGAFF
TRBV5-1	NA	TRBJ2-4	13	CASSLGQANIQYF
TRBV7-9	few	TRBJ2-2	14	CASSSGGSTGELFF
TRBV12-3/TRBV12-4	few	TRBJ2-2	12	CATPRPTGELFF
TRBV29-1	many	TRBJ1-2	16	CSVDHRDRGRYYGYTF
TRBV20-1	NA	TRBJ2-2	18	CSARGGTSGRSNTGELFF
TRBV15	few	TRBJ2-3	13	CATSRGGGEEQYF
TRBV20-1	few	TRBJ2-1	11	CSARKSKEQFF
TRBV20-1	many	TRBJ2-1	18	CSARGRSIAGSSYNEQFF
TRBV4-3	few	TRBJ2-3	15	CASSQGNGLTDTQYF
TRBV7-9	many	TRBJ2-1	16	CASRPGTALSYNEQFF
TRBV5-5	NA	TRBJ2-2	16	CASSLDRGPFTGELFF
TRBV4-3	few	TRBJ2-1	17	CASSQFAAGDSYNEQFF
TRBV9	many	TRBJ2-7	16	CASSFRSGTGYYEQYF
TRBV6-5	NA	TRBJ1-5	15	CASSYSGNSNQPQHF
TRBV6-5	NA	TRBJ2-3	16	CASSYRLAGGPGTQYF
TRBV5-1	many	TRBJ2-1	15	CASSMEGGVYNEQFF
TRBV5-1	once	TRBJ2-5	15	CASRLGGANQETQYF
TRBV24-1	many	TRBJ2-2	16	CATSDGWRGETGELFF
TRBV20-1	few	TRBJ1-5	15	CSARETGSRNQPQHF
TRBV6-1	few	TRBJ2-7	17	CASRRGSGTGFTYEQYF
TRBV6-5	few	TRBJ2-5	12	CASEGAGETQYF
TRBV6-1	NA	TRBJ1-1	14	CASRWPGFDTEAFF
TRBV20-1	once	TRBJ1-2	17	CSARDPFFSSSNYGYTF
TRBV7-6	NA	TRBJ2-7	15	CASSLVAGGFDEQYF
TRBV18	NA	TRBJ2-7	15	CASSPTGLFSYEQYF
TRBV7-2	NA	TRBJ2-7	13	CASSSGHAYEQYF
TRBV20-1	few	TRBJ2-7	14	CSARDTLDSYEQYF
TRBV12-3/TRBV12-4	NA	TRBJ1-5	15	CASSWTARRNQPQHF
TRBV5-6	few	TRBJ2-7	13	CASSLQGWYEQYF
TRBV7-2	few	TRBJ2-2	14	CASSFNRPTGELFF
TRBV5-6	many	TRBJ2-7	13	CASSRLAGGEQYF
TRBV7-8	few	TRBJ2-1	15	CASSPSRTRTNEQFF
TRBV5-1	few	TRBJ2-3	17	CASSRGLAGGFTDTQYF
TRBV5-5	NA	TRBJ2-3	16	CASSFPGTGPGDTQYF
TRBV25-1	NA	TRBJ1-1	11	CASSETGEAFF
TRBV6-5	few	TRBJ2-1	15	CASSYGPRRGNEQFF
TRBV10-3	NA	TRBJ1-5	15	CAISELNRDVSPQHF
TRBV6-6	many	TRBJ2-5	16	CASSSGPSDLQETQYF
TRBV20-1	NA	TRBJ2-5	14	CSAPRAGFQETQYF
TRBV12-3/TRBV12-4	many	TRBJ1-1	13	CASSLFAGTEAFF
TRBV7-3	few	TRBJ2-1	17	CASSLWVRTRGVNEQFF
TRBV7-2	NA	TRBJ2-5	16	CASSYRRATHQETQYF